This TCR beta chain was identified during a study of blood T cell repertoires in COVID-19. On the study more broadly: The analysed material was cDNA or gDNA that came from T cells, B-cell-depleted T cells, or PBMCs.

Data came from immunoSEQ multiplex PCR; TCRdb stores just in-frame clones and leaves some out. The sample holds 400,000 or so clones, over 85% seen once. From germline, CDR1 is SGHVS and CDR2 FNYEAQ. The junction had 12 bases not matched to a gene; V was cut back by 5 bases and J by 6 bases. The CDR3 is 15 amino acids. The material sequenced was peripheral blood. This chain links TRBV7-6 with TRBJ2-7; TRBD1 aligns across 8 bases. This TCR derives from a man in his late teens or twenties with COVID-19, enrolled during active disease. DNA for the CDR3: TGTGCCAGCAGCCTCACCAGCCGACAGGGGAGCGAGCAGTACTTC. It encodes CASSLTSRQGSEQYF.